This T cell receptor (beta chain) was sequenced for a study of T cells in Graves' hyperthyroidism and ophthalmopathy (dated by TCRdb to about 2019). Broadly, across the study: Peripheral blood was collected at initial diagnosis, before any treatment. The paper reports TCR Vbeta CDR3 sequencing of some 140 peripheral blood samples: around 41 ophthalmopathy, under 85 hyperthyroidism and some 17 progressor patients. Prospective prediction of ophthalmopathy was tested in an independent validation cohort of about 19 hyperthyroidism patients and roughly 16 patients who later progressed to ophthalmopathy. TCR V-J signatures able to tell the groups apart were searched for in a discovery cohort of approximately 95 patients, of whom around 42 had Graves' ophthalmopathy and around 57 had stable Graves' hyperthyroidism. Thyroid tissue and blood T-cell repertoires from six Graves' hyperthyroidism patients were also compared in the study. The 100 or so discovery patients were randomly split 7:3 into training and test sets. After sampling, hyperthyroidism patients received methimazole starting at 30 mg daily, and ophthalmopathy patients received high-dose intravenous methylprednisolone.

Stable Graves' hyperthyroidism was defined as no progression to ophthalmopathy during 18 months of follow-up. Hyperthyroidism patients were newly diagnosed, had a disease duration of under 2 months, and were aged 18 to 65 years. Any patient with an uncontrolled infection, another autoimmune disease, pregnancy or lactation was excluded. Clinical symptoms, serum thyroxine and TRAb, thyroid ultrasound, and orbital computed tomography formed the basis for the diagnoses. PBMCs were separated from around 9.1 ml of fresh peripheral blood using Ficoll-Paque density gradient centrifugation. Total RNA was extracted using Trizol reagent, and RNA quality was assessed on an Agilent 2100 Bioanalyzer. Here is what the overall study found, with its caveats: Most expanded thyroid clonotypes (frequency above 0.001) were also detected in blood, suggesting blood repertoires may reflect thyroid immune responses. In validation, the model predicted progression to ophthalmopathy a median of 6.5 months before onset, with 65% to 71% sensitivity and 72.22% specificity. A 13 V-J signature model separated ophthalmopathy from stable hyperthyroidism, with roughly 88% sensitivity and about 81% specificity in cross-validation and 80%/75% in testing. No statistical method was used to set the sample size in advance, and investigators knew the group allocation.

Remarks on this clonotype: Its antigen specificity is not known. It has no much larger one-base neighbor in the sample; base qualities were not kept.

The TCR beta CDR3 regions were amplified from RNA transcripts. The first round of RT-PCR for the TCR CDR3 was performed with the HTBI primer set and the Qiagen OneStep RT-PCR kit. Libraries were constructed in a second round of multiplex PCR, after which size selection and purification were carried out. The libraries were sequenced on an Illumina HiSeq2000 using paired-end 100 bp reads. The published analysis was carried out like this. SOAPnuke was used to process the raw data, with reads discarded if the reads contained adapters or uncalled bases, had a mean Phred below 15, or lacked an exact constant-primer or identifier match. COPE v1.2.5 was used to merge the high-quality paired reads, and each unique nucleotide sequence was defined as a clonotype. MiTCR v1.1 was used to align the clonotypes against IMGT TRBV, TRBD and TRBJ reference segments. The analysis was restricted to V-J combinations with a frequency above 0.0001, which together covered 99% to 99.2% of the repertoires. A TCS score was defined as the ratio between F50 (clonal expansion) and ExV (chaos), using BLOSUM62-based TCRdist between CDR3 peptides within each V-J. Welch's t-statistics and random forest reduced 500 to 550 V-J features to roughly 13, which were used in a naive Bayes classifier (R e1071). The public reads were reprocessed in TCRdb via fastp at Q25 and MiXCR, keeping in-frame beta chains. Every CDR3 protein is listed once, alongside the most common genes and DNA of its rows. The V and J calls come from TCRdb's annotation, not from the publication. For this sample there are fewer than 400,000 distinct CDR3 sequences; around a sixth appear just once. The top ten clonotypes cover around 33% of the sample.

The clonotype originates from a man aged 30 to 45 with Graves' hyperthyroidism. Sequencing used blood.

DNA sequence: TGTGCCTGGAGTACATCGGTCCTCGGGCAATCACCCCTCCACTTT. This yields the protein CAWSTSVLGQSPLHF. This chain joins TRBV30 to TRBJ1-6, with an unclear D gene assignment. Inclusive of the bounding cysteine and phenylalanine, the CDR3 is 15 residues long. The entry retains the CDR3 DNA only, 45 bases that are in frame from base 1. As encoded in the germline V gene (reference sequence), CDR1 is GTSNPN while CDR2 is SVGIG. Deletion took 2 bases off V and 10 bases off J, with a span of 18 bases between the germline ends.